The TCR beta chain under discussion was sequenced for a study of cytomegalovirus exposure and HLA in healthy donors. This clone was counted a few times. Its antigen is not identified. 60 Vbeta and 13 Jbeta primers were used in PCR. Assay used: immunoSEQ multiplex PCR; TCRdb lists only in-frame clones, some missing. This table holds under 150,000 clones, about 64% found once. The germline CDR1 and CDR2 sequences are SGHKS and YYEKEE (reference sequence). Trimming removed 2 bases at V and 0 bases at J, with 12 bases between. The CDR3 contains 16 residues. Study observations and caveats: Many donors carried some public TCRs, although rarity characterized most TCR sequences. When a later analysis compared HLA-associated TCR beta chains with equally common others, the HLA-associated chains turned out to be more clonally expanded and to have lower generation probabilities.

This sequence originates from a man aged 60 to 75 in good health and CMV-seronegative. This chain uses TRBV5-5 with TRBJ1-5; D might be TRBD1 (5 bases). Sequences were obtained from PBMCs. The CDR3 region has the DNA TGTGCCAGCAGCTTCCGGGGGGATTATAGCAATCAGCCCCAGCATTTT. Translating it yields CASSFRGDYSNQPQHF.